This T cell receptor (beta chain) was profiled in a study of regulatory T cells in long-lasting Graves disease. This clonotype was seen repeatedly, ten times or more. CDR3-region Arm-PCR and iRepertoire HTBI primers produced the TCR beta libraries. TCRdb reprocessed the multiplex PCR reads with MiXCR, giving one entry per CDR3 protein. The table records approximately 400,000 distinct CDR3 sequences, approximately 15% of them present only once. CDR1 and CDR2 from the germline V gene are ENHRY and SYGVKD. CDR3 length: 19 amino acids. Trimming cost V 0 bases and J 2 bases; bases outside gene matches: 13. Stated time point: newly diagnosed GD, antithyroid drugs for less than 3 months. Extracted RNA from PBMCs served as the source of the TCR library. These records were also assigned to another study, of T cells in Graves' hyperthyroidism and ophthalmopathy.

The specimen was peripheral blood mononuclear cells (PBMCs), collected at new diagnosis, from a patient treated with antithyroid drugs. V is TRBV10-3 and J is TRBJ2-3; 8 nucleotides line up with TRBD2. This TCR came from a woman under 40 with Graves disease. This CDR3 is CAISESGDSSGRDTDTQYF. The CDR3 nucleotides read TGTGCCATCAGTGAGTCCGGGGACTCTAGCGGGCGGGACACAGATACGCAGTATTTT.